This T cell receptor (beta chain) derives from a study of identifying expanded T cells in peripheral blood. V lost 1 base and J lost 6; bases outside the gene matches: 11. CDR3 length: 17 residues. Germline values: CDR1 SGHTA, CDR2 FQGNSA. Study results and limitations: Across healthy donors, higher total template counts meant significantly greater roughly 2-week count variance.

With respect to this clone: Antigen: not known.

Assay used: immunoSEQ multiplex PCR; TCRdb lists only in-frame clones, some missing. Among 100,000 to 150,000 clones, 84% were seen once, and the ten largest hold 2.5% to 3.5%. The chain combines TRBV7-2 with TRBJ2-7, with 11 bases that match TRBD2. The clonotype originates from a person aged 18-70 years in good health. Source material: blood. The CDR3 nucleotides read TGTGCCAGCAGCTTAGTTTCTAGCGGGGGGATCAGTGGCGAGCAGTACTTC. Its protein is CASSLVSSGGISGEQYF. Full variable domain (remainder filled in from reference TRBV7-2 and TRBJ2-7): GAGVSQSPSNKVTEKGKDVELRCDPISGHTALYWYRQSLGQGLEFLIYFQGNSAPDKSGLPSDRFSAERTGGSVSTLTIQRTQQEDSAVYLCASSLVSSGGISGEQYFGPGTRLTVT.